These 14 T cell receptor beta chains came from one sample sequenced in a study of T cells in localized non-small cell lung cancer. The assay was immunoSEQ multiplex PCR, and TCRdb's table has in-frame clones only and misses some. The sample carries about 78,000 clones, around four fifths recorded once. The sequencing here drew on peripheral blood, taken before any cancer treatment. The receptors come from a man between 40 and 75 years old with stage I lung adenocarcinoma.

The CDR3 DNA reads TGTGCCTGGAGTGTAGGGGCAGGGTCCTATGGCTACACCTTC. This codes for CAWSVGAGSYGYTF. V gene TRBV30 combines with J gene TRBJ1-2; weak D call: TRBD1 (5 bases). The CDR3 has 14 amino acids. The germline gives CDR1 GTSNPN, CDR2 SVGIG (reference sequence). V was pared by 0 bases and J by 4 bases, with 12 bases between.

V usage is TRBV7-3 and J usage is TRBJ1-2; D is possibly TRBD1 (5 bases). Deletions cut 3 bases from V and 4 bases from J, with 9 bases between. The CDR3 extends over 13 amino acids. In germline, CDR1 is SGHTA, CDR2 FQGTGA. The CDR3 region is CASSLGRVYGYTF. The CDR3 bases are TGTGCCAGCAGCTTGGGACGAGTCTATGGCTACACCTTC.

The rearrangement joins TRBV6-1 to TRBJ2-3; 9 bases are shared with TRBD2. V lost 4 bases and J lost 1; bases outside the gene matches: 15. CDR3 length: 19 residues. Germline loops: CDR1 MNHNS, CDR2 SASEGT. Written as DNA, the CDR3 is TGTGCCAGCAGTGCTGGATGGACTAGCGTGAAGGGCGGCACAGATACGCAGTATTTT. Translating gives CASSAGWTSVKGGTDTQYF.

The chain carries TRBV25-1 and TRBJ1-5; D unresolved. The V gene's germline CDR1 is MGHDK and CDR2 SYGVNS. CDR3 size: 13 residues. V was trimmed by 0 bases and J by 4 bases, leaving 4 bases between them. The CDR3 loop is CASSEYGNQPQHF. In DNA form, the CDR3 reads TGTGCCAGCAGTGAATATGGGAATCAGCCCCAGCATTTT.

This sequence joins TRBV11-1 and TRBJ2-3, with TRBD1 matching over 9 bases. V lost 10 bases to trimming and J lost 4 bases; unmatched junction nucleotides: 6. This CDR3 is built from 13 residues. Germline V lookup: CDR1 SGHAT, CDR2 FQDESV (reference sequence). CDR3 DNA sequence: TGTGCCACCGGGACAGGGTTCGCAGATACGCAGTATTTT. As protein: CATGTGFADTQYF.

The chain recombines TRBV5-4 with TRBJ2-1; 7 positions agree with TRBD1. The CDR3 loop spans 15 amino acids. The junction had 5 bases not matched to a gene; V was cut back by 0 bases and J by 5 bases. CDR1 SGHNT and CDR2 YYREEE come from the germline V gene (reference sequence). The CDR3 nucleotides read TGTGCCAGCAGCTTGGGGACAGGAATTAACAATGAGCAGTTCTTC. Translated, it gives CASSLGTGINNEQFF.

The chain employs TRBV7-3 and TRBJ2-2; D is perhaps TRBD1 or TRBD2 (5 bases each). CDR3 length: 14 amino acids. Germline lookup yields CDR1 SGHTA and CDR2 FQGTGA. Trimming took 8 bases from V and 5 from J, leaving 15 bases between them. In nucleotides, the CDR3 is TGTGCCAGCTCCCGGGGCGGGCAGACCGGGGAGCTGTTTTTT. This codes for CASSRGGQTGELFF.

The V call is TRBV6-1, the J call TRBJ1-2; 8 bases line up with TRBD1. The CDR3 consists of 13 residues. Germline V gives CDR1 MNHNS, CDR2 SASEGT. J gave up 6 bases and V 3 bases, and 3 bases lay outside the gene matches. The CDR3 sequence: CASSDSGGDGYTF. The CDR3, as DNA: TGTGCCAGCAGTGATTCAGGGGGCGATGGCTACACCTTC.

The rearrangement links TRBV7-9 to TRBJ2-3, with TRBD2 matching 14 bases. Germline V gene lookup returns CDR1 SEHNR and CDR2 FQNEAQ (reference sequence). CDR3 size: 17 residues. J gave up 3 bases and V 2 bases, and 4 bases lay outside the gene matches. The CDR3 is CASSLSRLAGGTDTQYF. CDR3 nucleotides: TGTGCCAGCAGCTTATCCAGACTAGCGGGAGGGACAGATACGCAGTATTTT. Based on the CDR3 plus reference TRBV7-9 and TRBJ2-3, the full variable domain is DTGVSQNPRHKITKRGQNVTFRCDPISEHNRLYWYRQTLGQGPEFLTYFQNEAQLEKSRLLSDRFSAERPKGSFSTLEIQRTEQGDSAMYLCASSLSRLAGGTDTQYFGPGTRLTVL.

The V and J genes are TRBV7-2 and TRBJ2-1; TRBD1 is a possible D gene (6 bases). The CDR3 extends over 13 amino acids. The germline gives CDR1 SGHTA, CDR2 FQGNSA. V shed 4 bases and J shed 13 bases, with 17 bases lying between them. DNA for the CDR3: TGTGCCAGCAGCTGGGATACAGGGCGTCTTCAGTTCTTC. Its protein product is CASSWDTGRLQFF.

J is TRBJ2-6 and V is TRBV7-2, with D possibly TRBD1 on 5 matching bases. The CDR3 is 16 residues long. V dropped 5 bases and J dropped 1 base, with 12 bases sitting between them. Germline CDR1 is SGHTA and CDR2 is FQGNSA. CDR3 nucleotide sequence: TGTGCCAGCAGCCCCCAGGGTGGGTCTGGGGCCAACGTCCTGACTTTC. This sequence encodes CASSPQGGSGANVLTF. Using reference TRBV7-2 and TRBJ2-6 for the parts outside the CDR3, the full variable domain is GAGVSQSPSNKVTEKGKDVELRCDPISGHTALYWYRQSLGQGLEFLIYFQGNSAPDKSGLPSDRFSAERTGGSVSTLTIQRTQQEDSAVYLCASSPQGGSGANVLTFGAGSRLTVL.

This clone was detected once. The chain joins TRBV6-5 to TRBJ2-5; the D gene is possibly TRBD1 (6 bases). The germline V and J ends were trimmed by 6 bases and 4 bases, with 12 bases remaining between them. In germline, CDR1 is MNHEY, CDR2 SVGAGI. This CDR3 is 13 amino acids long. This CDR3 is CASSTGYGETQYF. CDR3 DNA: TGTGCCAGCAGCACAGGGTACGGAGAGACCCAGTACTTC.

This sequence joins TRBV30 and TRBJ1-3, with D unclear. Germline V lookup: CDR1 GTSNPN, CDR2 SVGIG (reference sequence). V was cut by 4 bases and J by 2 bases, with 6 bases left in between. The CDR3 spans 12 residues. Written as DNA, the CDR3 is TGTGCCTGGAAGAGGGCTGGAAACACCATATATTTT. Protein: CAWKRAGNTIYF.

The CDR3 DNA is TGCAGCGTTGTGAGGCTAGCAGGGCGTGATACGCAGTATTTT. It specifies CSVVRLAGRDTQYF. The J gene is TRBJ2-3, the V gene TRBV29-1; D may correspond to TRBD1 or TRBD2 (5 bases each). Deletions cut 4 bases from V and 6 bases from J, with 17 bases between. The CDR3 covers 14 residues. Germline assignment: CDR1 SQVTM and CDR2 ANQGSEA.